The 14 T cell receptor beta chains below were found in one sample sequenced in a study of blood T cell repertoires in COVID-19. The data were produced by immunoSEQ multiplex PCR, yet TCRdb's version contains in-frame clones alone and is incomplete. This table has 23,000 or so clones, roughly 84% appearing once. The sequenced sample was peripheral blood. All receptors derive from a man in his fifties or sixties with active COVID-19.

The chain has TRBV18 and TRBJ2-1, with 8 bases fitting TRBD2. V trimming: 0 bases; J trimming: 2 bases; junction bases outside the gene matches: 3. Germline V gene sequence: CDR1 KGHSH, CDR2 LQKENI. The CDR3 is 16 amino acids. As DNA, the CDR3 is TGTGCCAGCTCACCACCGACGGGGGGGACCTACAATGAGCAGTTCTTC. This encodes CASSPPTGGTYNEQFF.

V is TRBV29-1 and J is TRBJ2-2; D might be TRBD1 (6 bases). The CDR3 is 14 residues long. Deletions cut 7 bases from V and 0 bases from J, with 12 bases between. Per the germline V gene, CDR1 is SQVTM and CDR2 is ANQGSEA. CDR3 bases: TGCAGCGGCAGGGGCCAGTCGAACACCGGGGAGCTGTTTTTT. It translates to CSGRGQSNTGELFF.

This clone was seen only once. This rearrangement joins TRBV18 to TRBJ1-5; D might be TRBD1 (6 bases). Deletions cut 4 bases from V and 4 bases from J, with 20 bases between. The CDR3 runs 17 residues. Germline loops: CDR1 KGHSH, CDR2 LQKENI. For the CDR3, the DNA is TGTGCCAGCTCACGCCCGGGAGGGGGGGGGCGGAATCAGCCCCAGCATTTT. It is translated as CASSRPGGGGRNQPQHF.

The V call is TRBV7-3, the J call TRBJ2-2; TRBD2 agrees at 7 bases. Germline-derived CDR1 and CDR2 are SGHTA and FQGTGA. This CDR3 region has 15 residues. The trim removed 5 bases at V and 1 base at J, leaving 4 bases unmatched. CDR3 sequence: CASSRGDLNTGELFF. In nucleotides, the CDR3 is TGTGCCAGCAGCCGGGGGGACCTGAACACCGGGGAGCTGTTTTTT.

The chain couples TRBV5-1 to TRBJ2-7; D may be TRBD2 (5 bases). CDR3 length equals 13 residues. Germline CDR1 and CDR2: SGHRS and YFSETQ. V lost 5 bases to trimming and J lost 5 bases, with 14 bases between them. CDR3 residues: CASRFAGVDEQYF. CDR3 nucleotide sequence: TGCGCCAGCAGATTCGCGGGCGTAGACGAGCAGTACTTC.

The chain couples TRBV15 to TRBJ1-1, with D unresolved. The germline CDR1 and CDR2 sequences are LNHNV and YYDKDF (reference sequence). Trimming left V 0 bases short and J 7 bases short, with 9 bases between. The CDR3 extends over 13 amino acids. Here the CDR3 DNA reads TGTGCCACCAGCAGAGATTCGGGATTTGAAGCTTTCTTT. It codes for CATSRDSGFEAFF.

The genes are TRBV3-1 (or the pseudogene TRBV3-2) and TRBJ2-2, with 10 positions matching TRBD1. Trimming at V came to 8 bases and at J to 7 bases, leaving 10 bases not matched to a gene. CDR1 is LGHDT, CDR2 YNNKEL, per germline (reference sequence). The CDR3 consists of 15 residues. CDR3 nucleotide sequence: TGTGCCAGCGAACCCGGGACAGGGGAGATCGGGGAGCTGTTTTTT. It specifies CASEPGTGEIGELFF.

This chain links TRBV5-6 with TRBJ2-7, with no clear D. Trimming left V 1 base short and J 4 bases short, with 6 bases between. This CDR3 is built from 12 residues. Germline V CDR1 and CDR2: SGHDT, YYEEEE. CDR3 nucleotides: TGTGCCAGCAGCTTGCGAGGATACGAGCAGTACTTC. Its translation is CASSLRGYEQYF.

The chain joins TRBV7-9 to TRBJ2-2, with D possibly TRBD2 on 5 matching bases. CDR3 size: 16 residues. V shed 3 bases and J shed 6 bases, with 17 bases lying between them. Germline V CDR1 and CDR2: SEHNR, FQNEAQ (reference sequence). The CDR3 spells CASSFVPGLTPGELFF. CDR3 nucleotide sequence: TGTGCCAGCAGCTTCGTGCCCGGACTGACACCCGGGGAGCTGTTTTTT.

This clone was counted a few times. J is TRBJ2-1 and V is TRBV5-1; 9 bases align to TRBD2. V lost 6 bases, J lost 16 bases, and 14 bases stayed unmatched. Germline V gene data show CDR1 as SGHRS and CDR2 as YFSETQ. The CDR3 loop spans 13 amino acids. The CDR3 is CASTLNSREGAFF. The CDR3 DNA follows: TGCGCCAGCACTTTGAATTCGCGGGAGGGCGCATTCTTC.

The chain combines TRBV24-1 with TRBJ1-1; 9 bases map to TRBD1. The V gene's germline CDR1 is KGHDR and CDR2 SFDVKD. V lost 4 bases to trimming and J lost 1 base; unmatched junction nucleotides: 0. CDR3 length equals 14 residues. CDR3 in amino acids: CATSETGGNTEAFF. The CDR3 nucleotides are TGTGCCACCAGTGAGACAGGGGGGAACACTGAAGCTTTCTTT.

The chain joins TRBV6-2 or TRBV6-3 to TRBJ2-2; TRBD2 matches at 7 bases. Germline trimming cut 2 bases from V and 1 base from J; bases unmatched to any gene: 10. The CDR3 length is 18 residues. The germline V gene encodes CDR1 MNHEY and CDR2 SVGEGT. CDR3 sequence: CASSYNSRDYQNTGELFF. DNA for the CDR3: TGTGCCAGCAGTTACAACTCCCGGGACTACCAGAACACCGGGGAGCTGTTTTTT.

This sequence joins TRBV7-2 and TRBJ1-5; TRBD1 agrees at 9 bases. The trim removed 3 bases at V and 4 bases at J, leaving 1 base unmatched. CDR1 SGHTA and CDR2 FQGNSA come from the germline V gene. This CDR3 is 14 amino acids long. CDR3: CASSFGTGNQPQHF. The CDR3 DNA follows: TGTGCCAGCAGCTTCGGGACAGGGAATCAGCCCCAGCATTTT. Combining the CDR3 with reference TRBV7-2 and TRBJ1-5 gives the whole variable domain GAGVSQSPSNKVTEKGKDVELRCDPISGHTALYWYRQSLGQGLEFLIYFQGNSAPDKSGLPSDRFSAERTGGSVSTLTIQRTQQEDSAVYLCASSFGTGNQPQHFGDGTRLSIL.

The chain joins TRBV5-5 to TRBJ2-1; 9 bases align to TRBD1. Germline trimming cut 4 bases from V and 8 bases from J; bases unmatched to any gene: 4. Germline CDR1 SGHKS, CDR2 YYEKEE (reference sequence). The CDR3 consists of 13 residues. The CDR3 nucleotides are TGTGCCAGCAGCCAGGGACAGGGTCATGAGCAGTTCTTC. It specifies CASSQGQGHEQFF.